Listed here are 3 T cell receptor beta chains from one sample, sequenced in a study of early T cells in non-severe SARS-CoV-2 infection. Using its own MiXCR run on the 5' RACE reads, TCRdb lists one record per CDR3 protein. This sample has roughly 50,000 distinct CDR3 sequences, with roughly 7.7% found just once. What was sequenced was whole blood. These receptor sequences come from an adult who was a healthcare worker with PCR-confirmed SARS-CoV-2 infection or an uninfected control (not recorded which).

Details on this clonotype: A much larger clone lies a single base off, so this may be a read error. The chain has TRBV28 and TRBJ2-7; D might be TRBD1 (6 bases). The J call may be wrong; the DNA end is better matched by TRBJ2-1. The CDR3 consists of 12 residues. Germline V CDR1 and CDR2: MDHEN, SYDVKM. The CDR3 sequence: CASRTSRGEQFF. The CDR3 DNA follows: TGTGCCAGCAGAACATCCAGGGGCGAGCAGTTCTTC.

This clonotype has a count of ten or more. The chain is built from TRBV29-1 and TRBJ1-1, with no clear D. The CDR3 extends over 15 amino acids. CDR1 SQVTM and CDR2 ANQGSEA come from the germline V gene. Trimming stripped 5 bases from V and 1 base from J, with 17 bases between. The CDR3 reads CSVLVSALKNTEAFF. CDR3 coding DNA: TGCAGCGTTTTAGTAAGCGCCCTAAAGAACACTGAAGCTTTCTTT.

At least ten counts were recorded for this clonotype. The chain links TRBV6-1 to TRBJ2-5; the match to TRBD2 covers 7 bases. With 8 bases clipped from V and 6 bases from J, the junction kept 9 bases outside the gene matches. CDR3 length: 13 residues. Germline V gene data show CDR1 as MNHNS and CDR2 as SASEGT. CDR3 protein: CASETSDSKTQYF. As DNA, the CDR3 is TGTGCCAGCGAAACTAGCGATTCGAAGACCCAGTACTTC.